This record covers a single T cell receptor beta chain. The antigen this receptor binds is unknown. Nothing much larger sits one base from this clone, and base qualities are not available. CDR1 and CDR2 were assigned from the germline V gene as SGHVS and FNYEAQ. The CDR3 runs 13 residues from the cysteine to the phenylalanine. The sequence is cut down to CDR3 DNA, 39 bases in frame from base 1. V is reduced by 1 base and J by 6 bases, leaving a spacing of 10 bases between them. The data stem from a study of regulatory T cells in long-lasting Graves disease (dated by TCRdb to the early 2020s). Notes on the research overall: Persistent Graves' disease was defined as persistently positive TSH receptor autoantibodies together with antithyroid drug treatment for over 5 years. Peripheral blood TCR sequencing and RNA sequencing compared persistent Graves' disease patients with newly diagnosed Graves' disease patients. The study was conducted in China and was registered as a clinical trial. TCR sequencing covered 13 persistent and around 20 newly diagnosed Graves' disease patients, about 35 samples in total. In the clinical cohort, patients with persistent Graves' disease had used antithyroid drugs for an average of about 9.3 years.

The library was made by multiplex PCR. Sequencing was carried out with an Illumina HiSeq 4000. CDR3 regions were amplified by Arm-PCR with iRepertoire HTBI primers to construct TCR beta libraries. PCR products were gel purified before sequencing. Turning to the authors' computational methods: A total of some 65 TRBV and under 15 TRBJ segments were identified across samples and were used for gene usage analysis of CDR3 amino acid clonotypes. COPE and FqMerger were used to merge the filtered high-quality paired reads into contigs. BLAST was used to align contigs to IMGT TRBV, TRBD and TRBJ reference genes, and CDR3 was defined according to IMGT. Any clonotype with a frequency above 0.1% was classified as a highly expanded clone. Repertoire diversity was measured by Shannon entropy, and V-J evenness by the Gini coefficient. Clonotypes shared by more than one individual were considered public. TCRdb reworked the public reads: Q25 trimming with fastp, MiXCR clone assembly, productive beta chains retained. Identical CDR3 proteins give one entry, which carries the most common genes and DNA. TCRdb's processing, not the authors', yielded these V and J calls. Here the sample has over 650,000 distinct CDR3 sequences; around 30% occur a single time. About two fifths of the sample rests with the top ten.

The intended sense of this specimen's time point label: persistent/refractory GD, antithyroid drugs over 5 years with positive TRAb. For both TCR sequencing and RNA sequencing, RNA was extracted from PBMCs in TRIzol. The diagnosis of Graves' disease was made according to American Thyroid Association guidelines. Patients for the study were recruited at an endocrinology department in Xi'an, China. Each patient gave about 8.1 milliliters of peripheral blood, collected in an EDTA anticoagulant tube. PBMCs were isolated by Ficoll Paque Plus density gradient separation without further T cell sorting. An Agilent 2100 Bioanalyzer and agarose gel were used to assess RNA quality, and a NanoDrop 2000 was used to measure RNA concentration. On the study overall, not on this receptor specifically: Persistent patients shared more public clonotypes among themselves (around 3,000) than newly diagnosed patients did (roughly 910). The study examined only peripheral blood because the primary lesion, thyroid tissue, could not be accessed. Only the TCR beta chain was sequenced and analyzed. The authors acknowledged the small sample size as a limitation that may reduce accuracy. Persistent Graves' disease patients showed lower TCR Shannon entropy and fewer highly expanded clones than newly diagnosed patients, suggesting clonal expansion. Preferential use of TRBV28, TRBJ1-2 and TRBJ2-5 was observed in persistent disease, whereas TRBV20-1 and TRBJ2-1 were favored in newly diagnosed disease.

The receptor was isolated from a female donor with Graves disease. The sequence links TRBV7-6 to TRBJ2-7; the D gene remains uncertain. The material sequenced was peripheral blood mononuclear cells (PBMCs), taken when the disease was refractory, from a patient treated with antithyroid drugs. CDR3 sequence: CASSLVVAGEQYF. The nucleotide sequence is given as TGTGCCAGCAGCTTAGTGGTAGCTGGCGAGCAGTACTTC.